Following are 21 T cell receptor beta chains from one sample sequenced in a study of shared clonotypes between healthy human individuals. This table comes from immunoSEQ multiplex PCR, and its TCRdb copy is limited to in-frame clones, with some not included. The sample has fewer than 850,000 clones; about two thirds are singletons. Specimen: memory CD4+ T cells sorted from blood. Subset meaning: CD45RA-negative fraction. The receptors were sampled from a young woman in good health.

CDR3 bases: TGTGCCAGTAGTATGACACAGGGATTTCAAGAGACCCAGTACTTC. It translates to CASSMTQGFQETQYF. The rearrangement joins TRBV19 to TRBJ2-5; perhaps TRBD1 as D (6 bases). There are 15 residues in the CDR3. Per germline, CDR1 LNHDA and CDR2 SQIVND (reference sequence). With 3 bases removed from V and 2 bases from J, the gap between germline ends came to 13 bases.

This sequence joins TRBV27 and TRBJ2-2; D is possibly TRBD1 or TRBD2 (6 bases each). This CDR3 contains 16 residues. Between the trimmed V and J ends, which lost 3 bases and 6 bases, there was a span of 17 bases. Germline CDR1 and CDR2: MNHEY and SMNVEV (reference sequence). The CDR3 coding sequence is TGTGCCAGCAGTTTTGGAGGGGCAGGGGCGGCCGGGGAGCTGTTTTTT. Its protein is CASSFGGAGAAGELFF.

V usage is TRBV19 and J usage is TRBJ2-2, with 9 bases lining up with TRBD2. Germline CDR1 is LNHDA and CDR2 is SQIVND (reference sequence). This CDR3 spans 18 amino acids. The V and J ends lost 0 bases and 5 bases, in that order; junction bases with no gene match: 10. CDR3 sequence: CASSIDPVAGVGTGELFF. The CDR3 DNA is TGTGCCAGTAGTATAGATCCGGTAGCGGGAGTTGGTACCGGGGAGCTGTTTTTT. Looking up the rest from reference TRBV19 and TRBJ2-2 gives the full variable domain: DGGITQSPKYLFRKEGQNVTLSCEQNLNHDAMYWYRQDPGQGLRLIYYSQIVNDFQKGDIAEGYSVSREKKESFPLTVTSAQKNPTAFYLCASSIDPVAGVGTGELFFGEGSRLTVL.

The V call is TRBV5-1, the J call TRBJ1-2; D possibly corresponds to TRBD1 (6 bases). This CDR3 is built from 15 residues. The germline CDR1 and CDR2 sequences are SGHRS and YFSETQ. Trimming pared 0 bases from V and 4 bases from J, leaving 13 bases between. This CDR3 reads CASSLVQGKTYGYTF. As DNA, the CDR3 is TGCGCCAGCAGCTTGGTACAGGGAAAAACCTATGGCTACACCTTC.

Regarding this clone: Distinct nucleotide sequences in the sample also encode this CDR3. This chain links TRBV7-9 with TRBJ1-1; 9 nucleotides match TRBD1. V was clipped by 4 bases and J by 2 bases; unmatched bases: 2. Per the germline V gene, CDR1 is SEHNR and CDR2 is FQNEAQ (reference sequence). This CDR3 is built from 14 residues. CDR3 amino acids: CASSSTGGNTEAFF. The CDR3 nucleotides are TGTGCCAGCAGCTCGACAGGGGGAAACACTGAAGCTTTCTTT. The full variable domain, rest sourced from reference TRBV7-9 and TRBJ1-1, is DTGVSQNPRHKITKRGQNVTFRCDPISEHNRLYWYRQTLGQGPEFLTYFQNEAQLEKSRLLSDRFSAERPKGSFSTLEIQRTEQGDSAMYLCASSSTGGNTEAFFGQGTRLTVV.

The V call is TRBV5-4, the J call TRBJ1-3; D gene uncertain. In germline, CDR1 is SGHNT, CDR2 YYREEE (reference sequence). The ends were cut back, 4 bases at V and 2 bases at J, with 16 bases in the middle. The CDR3 contains 16 residues. The CDR3 coding sequence is TGTGCCAGCAGCCCTCAACTGGGAAGCGCTGGAAACACCATATATTTT. Its translation: CASSPQLGSAGNTIYF. Full variable domain (outside the CDR3, taken from reference TRBV5-4 and TRBJ1-3): ETGVTQSPTHLIKTRGQQVTLRCSSQSGHNTVSWYQQALGQGPQFIFQYYREEENGRGNFPPRFSGLQFPNYSSELNVNALELDDSALYLCASSPQLGSAGNTIYFGEGSWLTVV.

This clone was recorded once. DNA for the CDR3: TGTGCCAGCAGTTCCCCTCGGACTAGCTCGTACGAGCAGTACTTC. This sequence encodes CASSSPRTSSYEQYF. The chain couples TRBV6-6 to TRBJ2-7, with 8 bases aligning to TRBD2. Germline values: CDR1 MNHNY, CDR2 SVGAGI (reference sequence). CDR3 size: 15 residues. Unmatched junction bases numbered 9, after V lost 4 bases and J lost 4 bases.

This chain uses TRBV28 with TRBJ2-1; D is unclear. This CDR3 spans 15 amino acids. The V end was cut by 9 bases, the J end by 7 bases, with 22 bases between. Germline V lookup: CDR1 MDHEN, CDR2 SYDVKM. The CDR3 DNA reads TGTGCCAGTGATACCCGGGTCCTAGGTCCTAATGAGCAGTTCTTC. It specifies CASDTRVLGPNEQFF.

The rearrangement links TRBV5-6 to TRBJ1-3; tentatively, D is TRBD1 (5 bases). Trimming took off 4 bases at V and 4 bases at J, with 12 bases between the two ends. CDR1 and CDR2 (germline): SGHDT, YYEEEE. The CDR3 consists of 14 residues. This CDR3 reads CASSLEGPGNTIYF. The CDR3, as DNA: TGTGCCAGCAGCCTCGAGGGGCCGGGAAACACCATATATTTT. Full variable domain (outside the CDR3, taken from reference TRBV5-6 and TRBJ1-3): DAGVTQSPTHLIKTRGQQVTLRCSPKSGHDTVSWYQQALGQGPQFIFQYYEEEERQRGNFPDRFSGHQFPNYSSELNVNALLLGDSALYLCASSLEGPGNTIYFGEGSWLTVV.

The chain links TRBV5-1 to TRBJ2-5, with D maybe TRBD2 (5 bases). From germline, CDR1 is SGHRS and CDR2 YFSETQ. V lost 0 bases to trimming and J lost 5 bases, with 11 bases between them. CDR3 length equals 14 residues. The CDR3, as DNA: TGCGCCAGCAGCTTGGAGTTTCCGGGGGAGACCCAGTACTTC. Translating gives CASSLEFPGETQYF.

The chain combines TRBV5-1 with TRBJ1-3; a weak D match, TRBD1 (6 bases). This CDR3 region has 13 residues. Germline V lookup: CDR1 SGHRS, CDR2 YFSETQ. Trimming removed 8 bases at V and 15 bases at J, with 24 bases between. The CDR3 sequence is CARTQPERGATYF. The CDR3 DNA follows: TGCGCCAGGACGCAGCCCGAGAGGGGGGCTACATATTTT.

This chain uses TRBV14 with TRBJ2-5; the D gene is possibly TRBD2 (5 bases). The germline CDR1 and CDR2 sequences are SGHDN and FVKESK. This CDR3 has 15 amino acids. Trimming stripped 6 bases from V and 0 bases from J, with 14 bases between. The DNA of the CDR3 is TGTGCCAGCAGTCTCGTCGGACTGTACCAAGAGACCCAGTACTTC. It is translated as CASSLVGLYQETQYF.

The J gene is TRBJ1-2, the V gene TRBV18; maybe TRBD1 (5 bases). The CDR3 contains 16 residues. CDR1 and CDR2 from the germline V gene are KGHSH and LQKENI. The V end was cut by 0 bases, the J end by 0 bases, with 11 bases between. The CDR3 region is CASSPPQGQANYGYTF. CDR3 in DNA: TGTGCCAGCTCACCACCGCAGGGTCAAGCTAACTATGGCTACACCTTC. The full variable domain, its missing parts supplied by reference TRBV18 and TRBJ1-2, is NAGVMQNPRHLVRRRGQEARLRCSPMKGHSHVYWYRQLPEEGLKFMVYLQKENIIDESGMPKERFSAEFPKEGPSILRIQQVVRGDSAAYFCASSPPQGQANYGYTFGSGTRLTVV.

The rearrangement links TRBV5-4 to TRBJ2-7, with a possible D match to TRBD2 (7 bases). The germline V gene encodes CDR1 SGHNT and CDR2 YYREEE (reference sequence). Trimming took 4 bases from V and 3 from J, leaving 14 bases between them. The CDR3 length is 14 residues. The CDR3 reads CASSRHGGHYEQYF. Here the CDR3 DNA reads TGTGCCAGCAGCCGGCACGGGGGGCACTACGAGCAGTACTTC.

This chain links TRBV30 with TRBJ2-3, with a tentative D call TRBD2 (6 bases). Trimming shortened V by 0 bases and J by 2 bases, and 9 bases separated the two germline ends. CDR1 is GTSNPN and CDR2 is SVGIG in the germline V gene (reference sequence). CDR3 length: 14 amino acids. The CDR3 region is CAWSVGGATDTQYF. The CDR3, as DNA: TGTGCCTGGAGTGTAGGAGGGGCCACAGATACGCAGTATTTT. Filled out from reference TRBV30 and TRBJ2-3, the complete variable domain reads SQTIHQWPATLVQPVGSPLSLECTVEGTSNPNLYWYRQAAGRGLQLLFYSVGIGQISSEVPQNLSASRPQDRQFILSSKKLLLSDSGFYLCAWSVGGATDTQYFGPGTRLTVL.

This chain links TRBV4-2 with TRBJ2-5; D call uncertain. There are 11 residues in the CDR3. The germline V gene has CDR1 LGHNA and CDR2 YNFKEQ. V shed 4 bases and J shed 3 bases, with 3 bases lying between them. CDR3 protein: CASSLEETQYF. The CDR3 DNA is TGTGCCAGCAGCCTTGAAGAGACCCAGTACTTC.

A note on this clone: Different DNA sequences within this sample yield the same CDR3. V is TRBV5-1 and J is TRBJ2-3; D uncertain. V dropped 7 bases and J dropped 2 bases, with 11 bases sitting between them. Germline V gene lookup returns CDR1 SGHRS and CDR2 YFSETQ. The CDR3 is 13 residues long. The CDR3 loop reads CASSPQVTDTQYF. CDR3 in DNA: TGCGCCAGCTCTCCGCAAGTCACAGATACGCAGTATTTT.

This chain connects TRBV6-1 to TRBJ2-1; a possible D gene is TRBD1 (5 bases). Germline CDR1 is MNHNS and CDR2 is SASEGT. Between the trimmed V and J ends, which lost 5 bases and 9 bases, there was a span of 14 bases. This CDR3 has 13 residues. CDR3 nucleotide sequence: TGTGCCAGCAGTACACAGGCTGGGGTTGAGCAGTTCTTC. Its translation: CASSTQAGVEQFF.

The gene calls are TRBV5-1 and TRBJ1-1; D is possibly TRBD1 (5 bases). The germline V gene has CDR1 SGHRS and CDR2 YFSETQ. Trimming took 4 bases from V and 3 from J, leaving 10 bases between them. The CDR3 extends over 13 amino acids. The CDR3 spells CASSVGQYTEAFF. Written as DNA, the CDR3 is TGCGCCAGCAGCGTCGGACAATACACTGAAGCTTTCTTT.

The chain uses TRBV18 and TRBJ2-1, with 8 nucleotides matching TRBD1. Germline V CDR1 and CDR2: KGHSH, LQKENI. Trimming at V came to 3 bases and at J to 7 bases, leaving 8 bases not matched to a gene. CDR3 size: 15 residues. The chain's CDR3 is CASSPTGAHTNEQFF. CDR3 DNA sequence: TGTGCCAGCTCACCGACAGGGGCTCATACGAATGAGCAGTTCTTC.

There are a few counts of this clone. The genes are TRBV19 and TRBJ2-1; D is unresolved. The V gene lost 8 bases and the J gene lost 0 bases, with 11 bases spanning the gap. The CDR3 extends over 14 amino acids. Per germline, CDR1 LNHDA and CDR2 SQIVND (reference sequence). As DNA, the CDR3 is TGTGCCAGTGGACGGCCTAGCTCCTACAATGAGCAGTTCTTC. As protein: CASGRPSSYNEQFF.